This T cell receptor beta chain was retrieved from a study of response to subunit inactivated influenza vaccine. Whole-study results and caveats: Few new T cells, the authors suggested, are recruited by each seasonal influenza vaccination.

Remarks on this clonotype: Its antigen remains unknown.

TCRdb itself ran the RT-PCR reads through MiXCR, one entry per CDR3 protein. The profile shows 600,000 to 850,000 distinct CDR3 sequences, about 14% of them singletons. The CDR3 extends over 13 amino acids. Germline CDR1 reads SGHDN; CDR2 reads FVKESK. V dropped 4 bases and J dropped 6; count of bases not matched to a gene: 4. This chain connects TRBV14 to TRBJ2-7; 9 bases are a match to TRBD2. This receptor was taken from a man aged 45-65 years who received an inactivated influenza vaccine. Sequences were derived from PBMCs from blood, sampled around 14 days before vaccination. Here the CDR3 DNA reads TGTGCCAGCAGCCGTAGCGGGAGTCTCGAGCAGTACTTC. Its protein is CASSRSGSLEQYF.